Sequencing of this T cell receptor beta chain was carried out in a study of T cell responses to AZD1222 COVID-19 vaccine. Here immunoSEQ multiplex PCR was the method, and the copy in TCRdb shows in-frame clones only, minus some. The table includes roughly 140,000 clones, around 93% detected once. The germline gives CDR1 MNHEY, CDR2 SVGAGI. The CDR3 runs to 13 residues. The V end lost 8 bases, the J end lost 5 bases, and 13 bases lay between the germline ends. This clone was detected once. Its cognate antigen is unknown. Study observations and caveats: Repertoire samples came only from after the peak T cell response. The sample set comprised mostly white British donors with more females, and clonal diversity was possibly underestimated.

The sample was peripheral blood, taken on day 0 of AZD1222 vaccination. The chain joins TRBV6-5 to TRBJ1-5; D is unclear. This TCR came from an adult in good health. Here the CDR3 reads CASSTVKDQPQHF. DNA for the CDR3: TGTGCCAGCTCGACGGTAAAAGATCAGCCCCAGCATTTT.